Shown below are 20 T cell receptor beta chains from a single sample sequenced in a study of blood T cell repertoires in COVID-19. Profiled with immunoSEQ multiplex PCR; TCRdb holds only in-frame clones, not every one. The table shows tens of thousands of clones, with roughly 82% occurring only once. The specimen was peripheral blood. These receptors were obtained from a human donor in a cohort sampled during active COVID-19.

Only a few counts were recorded for this clone. The chain uses TRBV19 and TRBJ1-1, with 11 positions matching TRBD1. The CDR3 has 14 amino acids. CDR1 is LNHDA, CDR2 SQIVND, per germline (reference sequence). The J segment lost 4 bases and the V segment lost 5 bases, leaving 3 bases of the junction unmatched. As DNA, the CDR3 is TGTGCCAGTAGTCGAGGGACAGGGGGCACTGAAGCTTTCTTT. It codes for CASSRGTGGTEAFF.

V is TRBV7-9 and J is TRBJ1-2; weak D call: TRBD1 (5 bases). V lost 6 bases, J lost 5 bases, and 19 bases lay in between. This CDR3 comprises 15 residues. The germline V gene has CDR1 SEHNR and CDR2 FQNEAQ (reference sequence). CDR3 protein: CASRFGLRDGYGYTF. For the CDR3, the DNA is TGTGCCAGCAGATTCGGACTGCGGGACGGATATGGCTACACCTTC.

The chain is built from TRBV5-1 and TRBJ2-3; 9 bases are shared with TRBD1. The ends lost 2 bases at V and 2 bases at J; junction bases unmatched: 12. Looked up from germline, CDR1 is SGHRS and CDR2 is YFSETQ. The length of the CDR3 is 18 residues. The CDR3 DNA reads as TGCGCCAGCAGCTTAGTAGGTGAGGACAGGGGAAACACAGATACGCAGTATTTT. It translates to CASSLVGEDRGNTDTQYF. The full variable domain, completed using reference TRBV5-1 and TRBJ2-3, is KAGVTQTPRYLIKTRGQQVTLSCSPISGHRSVSWYQQTPGQGLQFLFEYFSETQRNKGNFPGRFSGRQFSNSRSEMNVSTLELGDSALYLCASSLVGEDRGNTDTQYFGPGTRLTVL.

V and J are TRBV4-1 and TRBJ1-1, with TRBD1 matching 7 bases. Germline V gene sequence: CDR1 MGHRA, CDR2 YSYEKL. V dropped 0 bases and J dropped 3; count of bases not matched to a gene: 1. CDR3 length: 14 amino acids. Here the CDR3 DNA reads TGCGCCAGCAGCCAAGACAGGGGGGACACTGAAGCTTTCTTT. It specifies CASSQDRGDTEAFF.

V gene TRBV7-9 combines with J gene TRBJ1-2; possible D gene TRBD1, 6 bases. The CDR3 contains 15 residues. Germline CDR1 SEHNR, CDR2 FQNEAQ (reference sequence). The V end was cut by 4 bases, the J end by 3 bases, with 15 bases between. DNA for the CDR3: TGTGCCAGCAGCTGGACAGAGCGAGAAGACTATGGCTACACCTTC. Translation: CASSWTEREDYGYTF.

The gene calls are TRBV30 and TRBJ2-1; 9 bases are a match to TRBD2. This CDR3 is built from 14 residues. CDR1 and CDR2 from the germline V gene are GTSNPN and SVGIG (reference sequence). The trim removed 3 bases at V and 5 bases at J, leaving 5 bases unmatched. Here the CDR3 reads CAWRSSGGNNEQFF. CDR3 sequence (DNA): TGTGCCTGGAGGAGTAGCGGGGGAAACAATGAGCAGTTCTTC.

This chain uses TRBV5-5 with TRBJ2-7, with 10 bases lining up with TRBD1. Germline V gene data show CDR1 as SGHKS and CDR2 as YYEKEE (reference sequence). This CDR3 spans 13 amino acids. J lost 11 bases, V lost 4 bases, and 9 bases had no gene match. CDR3 loop: CASSHGGTGEKYF. CDR3 in DNA: TGTGCCAGCAGCCATGGCGGGACAGGGGAAAAGTACTTC.

The V gene is TRBV7-2, the J gene TRBJ1-1; D possibly corresponds to TRBD1 (5 bases). The CDR3 length is 13 residues. Germline CDR1 and CDR2: SGHTA and FQGNSA. Deletions cut 2 bases from V and 4 bases from J, with 8 bases between. This CDR3 is CASSLRGRTEAFF. For the CDR3, the DNA is TGTGCCAGCAGCTTAAGGGGTCGCACTGAAGCTTTCTTT.

CDR3 coding DNA: TGCGCCAGCAGCTTGGCCTCCGGGGGGACGAACACTGAAGCTTTCTTT. Encoded protein: CASSLASGGTNTEAFF. The chain recombines TRBV5-1 with TRBJ1-1; weak D call: TRBD1 (5 bases). Germline assignment: CDR1 SGHRS and CDR2 YFSETQ. This CDR3 comprises 16 residues. The V and J ends lost 0 bases and 1 base respectively, with 13 bases between them.

This clone came up once. V gene TRBV5-1 combines with J gene TRBJ1-4, with D possibly being TRBD1 (5 bases). The germline CDR1 and CDR2 sequences are SGHRS and YFSETQ. The CDR3 sequence is 15 residues long. The V end lost 0 bases, the J end lost 8 bases, and 14 bases lay between the germline ends. The CDR3 nucleotides are TGCGCCAGCAGCTTGGAGCGGCCAGGGAGGGAAAAACTGTTTTTT. It translates to CASSLERPGREKLFF.

The chain carries TRBV30 and TRBJ2-7, with TRBD2 matching 8 bases. CDR1 and CDR2 (germline): GTSNPN, SVGIG (reference sequence). This CDR3 spans 15 amino acids. The J segment lost 4 bases and the V segment lost 2 bases, leaving 10 bases of the junction unmatched. In DNA, the CDR3 is TGTGCCTGGAGTCACCCCCGGGGGGGAGCATACGAGCAGTACTTC. Translated, it gives CAWSHPRGGAYEQYF.

The chain uses TRBV5-1 and TRBJ1-1, with 9 positions matching TRBD1. The trim removed 2 bases at V and 8 bases at J, leaving 13 bases unmatched. The germline gives CDR1 SGHRS, CDR2 YFSETQ. The CDR3 extends over 16 amino acids. The DNA for the CDR3 is TGCGCCAGCAGCTTAGGGTCCACAGGGGGCCGGGAGGAAGCTTTCTTT. Amino acid sequence: CASSLGSTGGREEAFF.

The chain has TRBV29-1 and TRBJ2-7; D call uncertain. Looked up from germline, CDR1 is SQVTM and CDR2 is ANQGSEA. The CDR3 spans 12 residues. Trimming cost V 6 bases and J 1 base, with 10 bases left between them. DNA of the CDR3: TGCAGCGTAAAAACAGATTCCTACGAGCAGTACTTC. Translating it yields CSVKTDSYEQYF.

This chain links TRBV2 with TRBJ1-1, with 8 bases fitting TRBD1. The V gene's germline CDR1 is SNHLY and CDR2 FYNNEI. Trimming at V came to 6 bases and at J to 5 bases, leaving 8 bases not matched to a gene. The CDR3 is 14 amino acids. CDR3 residues: CASSAIRGQTEAFF. CDR3 nucleotide sequence: TGTGCCAGCAGCGCAATCAGGGGGCAAACTGAAGCTTTCTTT.

The V gene is TRBV6-1, the J gene TRBJ2-7, with TRBD1 matching 10 bases. After removal of 2 bases from V and 4 bases from J, the junction contained 5 bases not matched to a gene. The CDR3 spans 15 residues. Germline-derived CDR1 and CDR2 are MNHNS and SASEGT. This chain's CDR3 is CASSELGDRGYEQYF. As DNA, the CDR3 is TGTGCCAGCAGTGAATTAGGGGACAGGGGTTACGAGCAGTACTTC.

The chain couples TRBV18 to TRBJ2-7; the match to TRBD1 covers 10 bases. With V trimmed by 0 bases and J by 8 bases, 10 bases remained unmatched. Looked up from germline, CDR1 is KGHSH and CDR2 is LQKENI. CDR3 length: 16 residues. CDR3 region: CASSPPTGQGDKKQYF. The DNA for the CDR3 is TGTGCCAGCTCACCACCGACCGGACAGGGGGATAAAAAGCAGTACTTC. The complete variable domain, with remaining parts taken from reference TRBV18 and TRBJ2-7, reads NAGVMQNPRHLVRRRGQEARLRCSPMKGHSHVYWYRQLPEEGLKFMVYLQKENIIDESGMPKERFSAEFPKEGPSILRIQQVVRGDSAAYFCASSPPTGQGDKKQYFGPGTRLTVT.

This clone came up once. The CDR3 region is CASSPTDSGANVLTF. The CDR3 coding sequence is TGCGCCAGCAGCCCTACCGACTCTGGGGCCAACGTCCTGACTTTC. J is TRBJ2-6 and V is TRBV5-1, with D unresolved. The CDR3 length is 15 residues. Trimming left V 4 bases short and J 0 bases short, with 8 bases between. The V gene's germline CDR1 is SGHRS and CDR2 YFSETQ. Full variable domain (outside the CDR3, taken from reference TRBV5-1 and TRBJ2-6): KAGVTQTPRYLIKTRGQQVTLSCSPISGHRSVSWYQQTPGQGLQFLFEYFSETQRNKGNFPGRFSGRQFSNSRSEMNVSTLELGDSALYLCASSPTDSGANVLTFGAGSRLTVL.

The chain is built from TRBV7-9 and TRBJ2-2, with D hard to call. The V and J ends lost 4 bases and 11 bases respectively, with 5 bases between them. The CDR3 has 10 residues. Per germline, CDR1 SEHNR and CDR2 FQNEAQ (reference sequence). CDR3 residues: CASSSKELFF. The CDR3 bases are TGTGCCAGCAGCTCCAAAGAGCTGTTTTTT.

The CDR3 loop is CASSFSTNNEQFF. The CDR3 DNA reads TGTGCCAGCAGCTTTTCCACTAACAATGAGCAGTTCTTC. V and J are TRBV7-9 and TRBJ2-1; D unresolved. The CDR3 has 13 residues. V was shortened by 3 bases and J by 5 bases, with 8 bases between the two germline ends. Germline lookup yields CDR1 SEHNR and CDR2 FQNEAQ (reference sequence).

V usage is TRBV7-9 and J usage is TRBJ1-2, with 7 bases aligning to TRBD1. The germline V gene encodes CDR1 SEHNR and CDR2 FQNEAQ (reference sequence). V was pared by 5 bases and J by 6 bases, with 12 bases of the junction left unmatched. There are 15 residues in the CDR3. CDR3 residues: CASSDWAIRGNGYTF. As DNA, the CDR3 is TGTGCCAGCAGCGATTGGGCCATCAGGGGGAATGGCTACACCTTC.